What follows are 27 T cell receptor beta chains derived from one specimen sequenced in a study of response to subunit inactivated influenza vaccine. MiXCR was run by TCRdb on the RT-PCR reads, yielding one entry per CDR3 protein. The table has 500,000 to 550,000 distinct CDR3 sequences, approximately 6.9% seen once. The sequencing here drew on PBMCs from blood, taken 23 to 25 months after vaccination. These receptors were obtained from a man between 50 and 69 years old who received an inactivated influenza vaccine.

The V and J genes are TRBV5-6 and TRBJ2-7, with TRBD1 as a possible D gene (7 bases). Germline-derived CDR1 and CDR2 are SGHDT and YYEEEE. This CDR3 is built from 16 residues. The V and J ends lost 3 bases and 2 bases respectively, with 18 bases between them. DNA for the CDR3: TGTGCCAGCAGCTCGGGAGCAGGACAGGTTCCCTACGAGCAGTACTTC. Amino acids: CASSSGAGQVPYEQYF.

This clonotype was counted a few times. The rearrangement uses TRBV7-9 and TRBJ2-7; D tentatively fits TRBD1 or TRBD2 (6 bases each). V dropped 5 bases and J dropped 5 bases, with 19 bases sitting between them. The CDR3 extends over 15 amino acids. Per the germline V gene, CDR1 is SEHNR and CDR2 is FQNEAQ (reference sequence). The CDR3 DNA is TGTGCCAGCAGCCGAGGGGGGACTCAATTCCACGAGCAGTACTTC. Protein product: CASSRGGTQFHEQYF.

This clonotype was counted between two and nine times. The chain joins TRBV20-1 to TRBJ1-2, with D possibly matching TRBD1 (5 bases). The V and J ends lost 3 bases and 2 bases respectively, with 19 bases between them. Germline assignment: CDR1 DFQATT and CDR2 SNEGSKA (reference sequence). The CDR3 contains 16 residues. CDR3 region: CSASVGPSRQNYGYTF. DNA of the CDR3: TGCAGTGCTAGTGTAGGACCGTCAAGACAGAACTATGGCTACACCTTC.

This chain joins TRBV6-5 and TRBJ1-3; 7 nucleotides match TRBD1. The CDR3 consists of 18 residues. The germline V gene encodes CDR1 MNHEY and CDR2 SVGAGI. J gave up 4 bases and V 2 bases, and 14 bases lay outside the gene matches. The CDR3 nucleotides read TGTGCCAGCAGTTACAGCGCAGGGACAGAAAGACGAGGAAACACCATATATTTT. Translated, it gives CASSYSAGTERRGNTIYF.

A few counts support this clonotype. Relative to the germline gene, one junction end is altered; a read error may explain this. This chain connects TRBV11-2 to TRBJ1-5, with TRBD1 as a possible D gene (5 bases). Germline CDR1 and CDR2: SGHAT and FQNNGV. The CDR3 covers 16 residues. The CDR3 nucleotides read TGTGCCAGCAGCTTAGACGGTCAGGGTAGCTATCAGCCCCAGCATTTT. It encodes CASSLDGQGSYQPQHF.

This clonotype was picked up many times. V is TRBV29-1 and J is TRBJ2-3; no definite D call. Per the germline V gene, CDR1 is SQVTM and CDR2 is ANQGSEA. There are 12 residues in the CDR3. V was trimmed by 3 bases and J by 1 base, leaving 5 bases between them. CDR3 loop: CSVDRGTDTQYF. The CDR3 DNA reads as TGCAGCGTTGACCGGGGCACAGATACGCAGTATTTT.

This clonotype was observed at least ten times. This rearrangement joins TRBV4-2 to TRBJ2-5; 8 nucleotides line up with TRBD1. The CDR3 runs to 15 residues. In germline, CDR1 is LGHNA, CDR2 YNFKEQ. V shed 1 base and J 4 bases; nucleotides not matched to a gene: 5. The CDR3 DNA reads as TGTGCCAGCAGCCAAGGGCAGGGGGCAGGAGAGACCCAGTACTTC. This gives the protein CASSQGQGAGETQYF.

In this sample, this clonotype turned up many times. The chain employs TRBV7-9 and TRBJ2-2; D gene unclear. Germline V lookup: CDR1 SEHNR, CDR2 FQNEAQ (reference sequence). Trimming shortened V by 10 bases and J by 5 bases, and 11 bases separated the two germline ends. The CDR3 is made up of 12 amino acids. CDR3 residues: CATRSWTGELFF. The CDR3, as DNA: TGTGCCACCCGTAGCTGGACCGGGGAGCTGTTTTTT.

The chain carries TRBV20-1 and TRBJ1-5; a possible D gene is TRBD1 (5 bases). V gave up 3 bases and J gave up 1 base, with 16 bases separating them. Germline CDR1 is DFQATT and CDR2 is SNEGSKA (reference sequence). The CDR3 length is 16 residues. CDR3 in DNA: TGCAGTGCTAGGATCTTGGGGGAGGGAAGCAATCAGCCCCAGCATTTT. It codes for CSARILGEGSNQPQHF.

The chain couples TRBV5-5 to TRBJ1-5; D is ambiguous. From germline, CDR1 is SGHKS and CDR2 YYEKEE (reference sequence). The CDR3 is 17 residues long. V lost 0 bases to trimming and J lost 0 bases, with 13 bases between them. CDR3 region: CASSLAGGGNSNQPQHF. CDR3 DNA sequence: TGTGCCAGCAGCTTGGCTGGTGGTGGGAATAGCAATCAGCCCCAGCATTTT. The complete variable domain, with remaining parts taken from reference TRBV5-5 and TRBJ1-5, reads DAGVTQSPTHLIKTRGQQVTLRCSPISGHKSVSWYQQVLGQGPQFIFQYYEKEERGRGNFPDRFSARQFPNYSSELNVNALLLGDSALYLCASSLAGGGNSNQPQHFGDGTRLSIL.

The chain is built from TRBV6-2 or TRBV6-3 and TRBJ1-5; D gene uncertain. From germline, CDR1 is MNHEY and CDR2 SVGEGT. V was clipped by 5 bases and J by 5 bases, with 10 bases between them. The CDR3 is 13 amino acids. CDR3 DNA: TGTGCCAGCAGTGGCATCCAGGATCAGCCCCAGCATTTT. This translates into CASSGIQDQPQHF.

This clonotype was observed a few times. This rearrangement joins TRBV19 to TRBJ2-7; D unresolved. The germline gives CDR1 LNHDA, CDR2 SQIVND (reference sequence). This CDR3 has 14 residues. The V and J ends lost 3 bases and 0 bases respectively, with 9 bases between them. CDR3 sequence: CASSMVHSSYEQYF. In DNA, the CDR3 is TGTGCCAGTAGTATGGTACACTCCTCCTACGAGCAGTACTTC.

The table lists this clonotype with many counts. The gene calls are TRBV14 and TRBJ2-1; D call uncertain. CDR1 and CDR2 (germline): SGHDN, FVKESK. V gave up 5 bases and J gave up 3 bases, with 8 bases separating them. The CDR3 spans 13 residues. CDR3 sequence (DNA): TGTGCCAGCAGCATACCGGGCTACAATGAGCAGTTCTTC. The encoded protein is CASSIPGYNEQFF.

The chain couples TRBV29-1 to TRBJ2-7, with D possibly TRBD1 on 5 matching bases. The germline CDR1 and CDR2 sequences are SQVTM and ANQGSEA. The CDR3 contains 15 residues. V was cut by 2 bases and J by 0 bases, with 14 bases left in between. The CDR3 DNA reads TGCAGCGTTGAAAACCCAGGGCCTTACTCCTACGAGCAGTACTTC. As protein: CSVENPGPYSYEQYF.

This chain connects TRBV6-2 or TRBV6-3 to TRBJ2-7; D is unclear. CDR1 is MNHEY, CDR2 SVGEGT, per germline. The CDR3 is made up of 11 amino acids. V dropped 10 bases and J dropped 4 bases, with 11 bases sitting between them. Here the CDR3 reads CATRRGYEQYF. In nucleotides, the CDR3 is TGTGCCACCCGACGCGGTTACGAGCAGTACTTC.

The rearrangement joins TRBV7-6 to TRBJ2-3, with 7 bases that match TRBD1. The CDR3 is 15 amino acids. Germline-derived CDR1 and CDR2 are SGHVS and FNYEAQ. V lost 2 bases and J lost 3; bases outside the gene matches: 5. CDR3 sequence (DNA): TGTGCCAGCAGCTTACGTCCACAGGGGACAGATACGCAGTATTTT. Translating gives CASSLRPQGTDTQYF.

This chain joins TRBV9 and TRBJ1-6, with 9 bases fitting TRBD1. Germline V gives CDR1 SGDLS, CDR2 YYNGEE. The junction had 10 bases not matched to a gene; V was cut back by 2 bases and J by 10 bases. The CDR3 contains 16 residues. CDR3 region: CASSVADRGYRSPLHF. DNA of the CDR3: TGTGCCAGCAGCGTCGCTGACAGGGGGTATCGGTCACCCCTCCACTTT. The full variable domain, completed using reference TRBV9 and TRBJ1-6, is DSGVTQTPKHLITATGQRVTLRCSPRSGDLSVYWYQQSLDQGLQFLIQYYNGEERAKGNILERFSAQQFPDLHSELNLSSLELGDSALYFCASSVADRGYRSPLHFGNGTRLTVT.

This clonotype was seen only a few times. The chain is built from TRBV18 and TRBJ2-7; 9 nucleotides match TRBD1. The CDR3 loop spans 16 amino acids. J lost 6 bases, V lost 4 bases, and 13 bases had no gene match. Germline CDR1 KGHSH, CDR2 LQKENI. This chain's CDR3 is CASSLYTGQGLSEQYF. The CDR3, as DNA: TGTGCCAGCTCACTATATACGGGACAGGGTTTATCCGAGCAGTACTTC.

This clonotype was recorded many times. The chain links TRBV6-6 to TRBJ2-3; 9 bases agree with TRBD1. Losses at the gene ends were 7 bases for V and 11 bases for J; bases not matched to a gene: 10. The CDR3 spans 13 residues. Looked up from germline, CDR1 is MNHNY and CDR2 is SVGAGI (reference sequence). The DNA of the CDR3 is TGTGCCAGCAAACAAAGACAGGGGGAGAGGCAGTATTTT. The encoded protein is CASKQRQGERQYF.

This clonotype occurred many times. The rearrangement joins TRBV12-3 or TRBV12-4 to TRBJ2-5, with D maybe TRBD2 (6 bases). The CDR3 sequence is 13 residues long. The V and J ends lost 4 bases and 5 bases respectively, with 11 bases between them. In nucleotides, the CDR3 is TGTGCCAGCAGTTGGGGGGATCGGGAGACCCAGTACTTC. As protein: CASSWGDRETQYF.

This chain uses TRBV5-5 with TRBJ2-3; D may be TRBD1 (6 bases). The length of the CDR3 is 15 residues. From germline, CDR1 is SGHKS and CDR2 YYEKEE (reference sequence). V dropped 0 bases and J dropped 1 base, with 9 bases sitting between them. CDR3 in amino acids: CASSLAAGGTDTQYF. The CDR3 DNA follows: TGTGCCAGCAGCTTGGCCGCAGGGGGCACAGATACGCAGTATTTT.

This clonotype was detected a few times. The chain uses TRBV6-6 and TRBJ2-7; unclear D gene. The ends were cut back, 7 bases at V and 1 base at J, with 11 bases in the middle. CDR1 and CDR2 (germline): MNHNY, SVGAGI (reference sequence). The length of the CDR3 is 13 residues. The CDR3 loop reads CASMVSSSYEQYF. As DNA, the CDR3 is TGTGCCAGCATGGTAAGCAGTTCCTACGAGCAGTACTTC.

This clonotype was detected many times. The chain couples TRBV29-1 to TRBJ1-2; D ambiguous. Germline loops: CDR1 SQVTM, CDR2 ANQGSEA. V lost 6 bases and J lost 6, with 23 bases in between. The CDR3 contains 15 residues. This chain's CDR3 is CSVALMPQVVNGYTF. The CDR3 DNA is TGCAGCGTGGCCCTCATGCCCCAGGTGGTCAATGGCTACACCTTC. Using reference TRBV29-1 and TRBJ1-2 for the parts outside the CDR3, the full variable domain is SAVISQKPSRDICQRGTSLTIQCQVDSQVTMMFWYRQQPGQSLTLIATANQGSEATYESGFVIDKFPISRPNLTFSTLTVSNMSPEDSSIYLCSVALMPQVVNGYTFGSGTRLTVV.

CDR3 sequence reads: CAWSPRDVYRHEQYF. DNA of the CDR3: TGTGCCTGGAGTCCCCGGGACGTTTACCGACACGAGCAGTACTTC. The rearrangement joins TRBV30 to TRBJ2-7; D could derive from TRBD1 or TRBD2 (5 bases each). This CDR3 has 15 residues. Germline CDR1 and CDR2: GTSNPN and SVGIG (reference sequence). Trimming removed 2 bases at V and 5 bases at J, with 19 bases between.

The V gene is TRBV27, the J gene TRBJ2-7; 7 positions match TRBD1. Germline CDR1 is MNHEY and CDR2 is SMNVEV (reference sequence). This CDR3 contains 14 residues. The V and J ends lost 6 bases and 1 base, in that order; junction bases with no gene match: 6. The CDR3 here is CASRLGQASYEQYF. DNA of the CDR3: TGTGCCAGCAGACTTGGACAGGCGTCCTACGAGCAGTACTTC.

This clonotype was seen a handful of times. V gene TRBV11-2 combines with J gene TRBJ2-1; 8 bases fit TRBD2. After removal of 5 bases from V and 2 bases from J, the junction contained 5 bases not matched to a gene. This CDR3 has 15 amino acids. The germline CDR1 and CDR2 sequences are SGHAT and FQNNGV. CDR3 sequence (DNA): TGTGCCAGCAGCGGGGGACTAGGTGCCTACAATGAGCAGTTCTTC. It is translated as CASSGGLGAYNEQFF.

This clonotype has more than one count but fewer than ten. V gene TRBV5-1 combines with J gene TRBJ1-5; 9 bases are shared with TRBD1. The CDR3 consists of 15 residues. Germline V gene data show CDR1 as SGHRS and CDR2 as YFSETQ. The V and J ends lost 4 bases and 3 bases, in that order; junction bases with no gene match: 5. CDR3 protein: CASSTGQGHNQPQHF. The CDR3 DNA reads TGCGCCAGCAGCACGGGACAGGGTCACAATCAGCCCCAGCATTTT. Using reference TRBV5-1 and TRBJ1-5 for the parts outside the CDR3, the full variable domain is KAGVTQTPRYLIKTRGQQVTLSCSPISGHRSVSWYQQTPGQGLQFLFEYFSETQRNKGNFPGRFSGRQFSNSRSEMNVSTLELGDSALYLCASSTGQGHNQPQHFGDGTRLSIL.